This is a list of T cell receptor beta chains from one sample in a study of blood T cell repertoires in COVID-19. Assay: immunoSEQ multiplex PCR; the TCRdb copy retains only in-frame clones and omits some. The repertoire holds hundreds of thousands of clones, with about 88% as singletons. Source material: PBMCs or T cells enriched from blood (not recorded which). The receptors were gathered from a woman aged 45-60 years who had recovered from COVID-19. CDR3s include the opening cysteine and the closing phenylalanine or tryptophan. The D gene is left open where the match is weak. The size field is filled for only some rows; it gives once, few, many or a size class.

CDR3nt	CDR3aa	abundance	v_gene	j_gene	d_gene
TGTGCCTGGAGTGGACAGGGATCAAGTCAGCCCCAGCATTTT	CAWSGQGSSQPQHF	-	TRBV30	TRBJ1-5	TRBD1
TGTGCCAGCACCCAGGGCCTTGTCACCGGGGAGCTGTTTTTT	CASTQGLVTGELFF	-	TRBV6-5	TRBJ2-2	-
TGTGCCAGCTCGTTACGCGGCGACGCTAGCTCTGGAAACACCATATATTTT	CASSLRGDASSGNTIYF	-	TRBV18	TRBJ1-3	-
TGTGCCACCAGCGGGGGGAGCTATGGCTACACCTTC	CATSGGSYGYTF	-	TRBV15	TRBJ1-2	-
TGTGCCACCAGTGATTCGGGCGAGGGAGGCCTGACCCAGTACTTC	CATSDSGEGGLTQYF	-	TRBV24-1	TRBJ2-5	-
TGTGCCAGCAGCTTAGTCTCTATAGGGGCCTCGAGCGGGGAGCTGTTTTTT	CASSLVSIGASSGELFF	-	TRBV7-2	TRBJ2-2	-
TGTGCCAGCAGCCGAGCGGACAGGGCGGGTGGCTACACCTTC	CASSRADRAGGYTF	-	TRBV7-8	TRBJ1-2	TRBD1
TGTGCCAGCAGCTCCGGTCTTAGCTCTGGAAACACCATATATTTT	CASSSGLSSGNTIYF	-	TRBV11-2	TRBJ1-3	-
TGTGCCAGCCCTGGGGACAGTAGGAAAGAGACCCAGTACTTC	CASPGDSRKETQYF	-	TRBV21-1	TRBJ2-5	-
TGTGCCAGCAGCTCACTAGCGGGGAGCACAGATACGCAGTATTTT	CASSSLAGSTDTQYF	few	TRBV11-3	TRBJ2-3	TRBD2
TGTGCCAGCAGCTTTACAGGGTTAGGCTTTCCGGGCGAGCAGTACTTC	CASSFTGLGFPGEQYF	-	TRBV9	TRBJ2-7	-
TGTGCCAGCAGTTCCCCGAGGGCGGGAAGATCCCACGAGCAGTACTTC	CASSSPRAGRSHEQYF	-	TRBV28	TRBJ2-7	-
TGTGCCTGGAGTAGGACAGGGGGTAGCACAGATACGCAGTATTTT	CAWSRTGGSTDTQYF	-	TRBV30	TRBJ2-3	TRBD1
TGTGCCAGCAGTATCGGACAGGTTCTGAACACTGAAGCTTTCTTT	CASSIGQVLNTEAFF	-	TRBV27	TRBJ1-1	TRBD1
TGCGCCAGCAGCCAAGAAACGGACAGCACGACCTATGGCTACACCTTC	CASSQETDSTTYGYTF	-	TRBV4-1	TRBJ1-2	-